This T cell receptor (beta chain) was sequenced during a study of T cell changes during pregnancy in multiple sclerosis. This clone has only one observation. Some clones are missing from TCRdb's copy, which holds only in-frame ones; the method was immunoSEQ multiplex PCR. The table includes roughly 30,000 clones, 88% detected once. J gave up 2 bases and V 4 bases, and 10 bases lay outside the gene matches. This CDR3 has 17 amino acids. Germline V gene lookup returns CDR1 SGHTS and CDR2 YDEGEE. V is TRBV5-8 and J is TRBJ1-4; 8 nucleotides align to TRBD1. The source was CD4+ T cells from peripheral blood mononuclear cells, collected in the first trimester of pregnancy. The receptor was isolated from a female donor in good health, enrolled as a control in a pregnancy study. The CDR3 region is CASSPGRGLGTNEKLFF. The CDR3 coding sequence is TGTGCCAGCAGCCCCGGCAGGGGGCTCGGGACTAATGAAAAACTGTTTTTT.